This T cell receptor beta chain is from a study of CD8+ T cells in alopecia areata. Findings and limits, study-wide: During tofacitinib treatment, many expanded lesional clones remained in scalp and blood.

In this sample, this clone turned up once. Antigen specificity is unknown. Indicated treatment: oral pan-JAK inhibitor, 5-10 mg twice daily. Isolation of CD4+ and CD8+ T cells from PBMCs was achieved by sorting. It was cDNA, reverse transcribed from extracted RNA, that served as the sequencing template. Here immunoSEQ multiplex PCR was the method, and the copy in TCRdb shows in-frame clones only, minus some. Of 85,000 to 95,000 clones listed, around 71% were seen once; the top ten hold roughly a sixth. This CDR3 is 14 amino acids long. Germline V gene sequence: CDR1 MNHEY, CDR2 SMNVEV (reference sequence). V was trimmed by 1 base and J by 0 bases, leaving 7 bases between them.

The sample consisted of CD8+ T cells sorted from blood, taken around week 42, from a patient treated with tofacitinib. The rearrangement uses TRBV27 and TRBJ2-7; D gene uncertain. This receptor was identified in a human donor with alopecia areata. CDR3 sequence reads: CASSLYVSSYEQYF. The CDR3 nucleotides are TGTGCCAGCAGTTTATACGTAAGCTCCTACGAGCAGTACTTC.